This TCR beta chain was identified during a study of blood T cell repertoires in COVID-19. Study summary: Samples taken during acute and convalescent COVID-19 were collected in the United States, Italy and Spain.

Produced via immunoSEQ multiplex PCR; TCRdb's table is partial and in-frame only. In the table there are about 190,000 clones, roughly 80% of which are singletons. Germline lookup yields CDR1 LGHNA and CDR2 YNFKEQ. J lost 0 bases, V lost 0 bases, and 5 bases had no gene match. The CDR3 length is 17 residues. The V call is TRBV4-2, the J call TRBJ1-1; 9 bases align to TRBD1. The TCR comes from a man between 60 and 75 years old with acute or convalescent COVID-19. The sample was peripheral blood. CDR3 residues: CASSQDTQGAVNTEAFF. The DNA of the CDR3 is TGTGCCAGCAGCCAAGATACACAGGGGGCCGTGAACACTGAAGCTTTCTTT.